This T cell receptor beta chain was recovered during a study of chemoradiotherapy in HPV16-positive cancers. Clones were sequenced by immunoSEQ multiplex PCR, and TCRdb holds only the in-frame ones, with some missing. This sample has some 3,000 clones, with 75% to 85% found just once. The CDR3 sequence is 16 residues long. Per germline, CDR1 SGHNT and CDR2 YYREEE (reference sequence). Trimming removed 4 bases from V and 0 bases from J, with 14 bases in between. Material: tumor tissue, obtained from a patient who underwent chemoradiotherapy. This chain joins TRBV5-4 and TRBJ2-4, with D perhaps TRBD1 (8 bases). This TCR came from a human donor with HPV-associated anogenital cancer. CDR3 DNA: TGTGCCAGCAGCCCGGACAGGGAGGGAGCCAAAAACATTCAGTACTTC. Encoded protein: CASSPDREGAKNIQYF. Full variable domain (missing parts from reference TRBV5-4 and TRBJ2-4): ETGVTQSPTHLIKTRGQQVTLRCSSQSGHNTVSWYQQALGQGPQFIFQYYREEENGRGNFPPRFSGLQFPNYSSELNVNALELDDSALYLCASSPDREGAKNIQYFGAGTRLSVL.